These 11 T cell receptor beta chains originate from one sample sequenced in a study of T-cell memory formation after mild COVID-19. TCRdb re-called the 5' RACE reads with MiXCR, one entry per CDR3 protein. The sample includes hundreds of thousands of distinct CDR3 sequences, approximately 14% seen only once; the top ten take about 20%. The sample was PBMCs or a T cell subset sorted from them (not recorded which). These receptors were collected from a man in his late teens or twenties who had mild COVID-19 (a few samples of this study predate the infection). Cell type and time point are not known.

The rearrangement joins TRBV19 to TRBJ1-5; a weak D match, TRBD1 (5 bases). V lost 3 bases, J lost 2 bases, and 5 bases lay in between. CDR1 LNHDA and CDR2 SQIVND come from the germline V gene (reference sequence). The CDR3 sequence is 13 residues long. The CDR3 loop reads CASSMTGNQPQHF. The CDR3 DNA sequence: TGTGCCAGTAGTATGACAGGCAATCAGCCCCAGCATTTT. Combining the CDR3 with reference TRBV19 and TRBJ1-5 gives the whole variable domain DGGITQSPKYLFRKEGQNVTLSCEQNLNHDAMYWYRQDPGQGLRLIYYSQIVNDFQKGDIAEGYSVSREKKESFPLTVTSAQKNPTAFYLCASSMTGNQPQHFGDGTRLSIL.

The rearrangement links TRBV18 to TRBJ1-4; TRBD1 matches 7 bases. The V segment lost 6 bases and the J segment 8 bases; nucleotides outside the gene matches: 9. The germline V gene has CDR1 KGHSH and CDR2 LQKENI. CDR3 size: 14 residues. The CDR3 here is CASSQTGSEEKLFF. CDR3 in DNA: TGTGCCAGCTCGCAGACAGGGTCGGAAGAAAAACTGTTTTTT.

This clonotype showed up just a few times. This chain links TRBV3-1 with TRBJ1-4; no definite D call. The CDR3 length is 16 residues. Per germline, CDR1 LGHDT and CDR2 YNNKEL (reference sequence). Trimming removed 0 bases from V and 0 bases from J, with 8 bases in between. The chain's CDR3 is CASSQDRTATNEKLFF. The CDR3, as DNA: TGTGCCAGCAGCCAAGATCGAACAGCAACTAATGAAAAACTGTTTTTT.

This clonotype occurred a few times. The rearrangement uses TRBV6-1 and TRBJ1-5; 9 nucleotides line up with TRBD1. Germline CDR1 MNHNS, CDR2 SASEGT. The ends lost 10 bases at V and 2 bases at J; junction bases unmatched: 9. The CDR3 has 15 amino acids. The DNA for the CDR3 is TGTGCCATCGCCCCGGGACAGGGCGGCAATCAGCCCCAGCATTTT. Protein: CAIAPGQGGNQPQHF.

V usage is TRBV7-8 and J usage is TRBJ2-1; 9 nucleotides match TRBD1. After removal of 5 bases from V and 6 bases from J, the junction contained 11 bases not matched to a gene. The CDR3 has 16 residues. CDR1 and CDR2 (germline): SGHVS, FQNEAQ. CDR3 residues: CASSPTGQGWSNEQFF. The CDR3, as DNA: TGTGCCAGCAGCCCGACAGGACAGGGGTGGTCCAATGAGCAGTTCTTC.

This clonotype was observed a handful of times. The chain couples TRBV24-1 to TRBJ1-5, with D possibly TRBD1 on 6 matching bases. CDR1 and CDR2 from the germline V gene are KGHDR and SFDVKD. The CDR3 is made up of 16 amino acids. Trimming cost V 3 bases and J 5 bases, with 16 bases left between them. The CDR3: CATSDGGHRADQPQHF. The DNA of the CDR3 is TGTGCCACCAGTGATGGGGGCCACCGGGCAGATCAGCCCCAGCATTTT.

A few counts support this clonotype. The chain couples TRBV5-1 to TRBJ2-5, with TRBD2 matching over 7 bases. CDR1 is SGHRS and CDR2 is YFSETQ in the germline V gene. The CDR3 is 14 amino acids. The V segment lost 3 bases and the J segment 2 bases; nucleotides outside the gene matches: 4. The CDR3 coding sequence is TGCGCCAGCAGCTGGGAGGGGCCTCAAGAGACCCAGTACTTC. Translation gives CASSWEGPQETQYF. Full variable domain (outside the CDR3, taken from reference TRBV5-1 and TRBJ2-5): KAGVTQTPRYLIKTRGQQVTLSCSPISGHRSVSWYQQTPGQGLQFLFEYFSETQRNKGNFPGRFSGRQFSNSRSEMNVSTLELGDSALYLCASSWEGPQETQYFGPGTRLLVL.

This clonotype came up a few times. The rearrangement links TRBV5-5 to TRBJ2-2; no definite D call. In germline, CDR1 is SGHKS, CDR2 YYEKEE (reference sequence). This CDR3 has 14 amino acids. Trimming left V 1 base short and J 6 bases short, with 10 bases between. In DNA form, the CDR3 reads TGTGCCAGCAGCTTGCCGCAGGCAGCCGGGGAGCTGTTTTTT. Translating it yields CASSLPQAAGELFF. Full variable domain (rest looked up from reference TRBV5-5 and TRBJ2-2): DAGVTQSPTHLIKTRGQQVTLRCSPISGHKSVSWYQQVLGQGPQFIFQYYEKEERGRGNFPDRFSARQFPNYSSELNVNALLLGDSALYLCASSLPQAAGELFFGEGSRLTVL.

This clonotype was observed a handful of times. The rearrangement links TRBV10-2 to TRBJ2-7; D is perhaps TRBD2 (6 bases). The V gene lost 7 bases and the J gene lost 4 bases, with 11 bases spanning the gap. The CDR3 length is 12 residues. Per germline, CDR1 WSHSY and CDR2 SAAADI. The DNA of the CDR3 is TGCGCCAGCACCGGCGGGATATACGAGCAGTACTTC. Amino acids: CASTGGIYEQYF.

In DNA form, the CDR3 reads TGTGCCACCAGTGACCCCCGACAGGGGAGGTACAATGAGCAGTTCTTC. This encodes CATSDPRQGRYNEQFF. V gene TRBV24-1 combines with J gene TRBJ2-1; 8 bases map to TRBD1. This CDR3 has 16 amino acids. J lost 4 bases, V lost 4 bases, and 8 bases had no gene match. Germline CDR1 and CDR2: KGHDR and SFDVKD.

Only one count was recorded for this clonotype. The chain joins TRBV20-1 to TRBJ1-5, with 10 bases aligning to TRBD1. V dropped 6 bases and J dropped 6; count of bases not matched to a gene: 5. The CDR3 has 13 residues. Per germline, CDR1 DFQATT and CDR2 SNEGSKA (reference sequence). CDR3 sequence reads: CSATDRGPQPQHF. As DNA, the CDR3 is TGCAGTGCAACCGACAGGGGGCCTCAGCCCCAGCATTTT.